The T cell receptor (beta chain) under discussion was sequenced for a study of T cell changes during pregnancy in multiple sclerosis (dated by TCRdb to the late 2010s). Study-level background: The study looked at changes in the T cell repertoire across pregnancy in women with multiple sclerosis.

Concerning this clone: Its antigen is not yet known. Nothing much larger sits one base from this clone, and base qualities are not available.

Libraries were made using the immunoSEQ multiplex PCR assay. What TCRdb holds here is the immuneACCESS table cut down to in-frame rearrangements. Part of the clones is not present; checked against another copy, under half of the missing clones reflect an unresolved V gene, and the others are unexplained. Recorded for this sample are some 38,000 clones; around nine tenths of them occurred a single time. 6% to 7.5% of the sample comes from the top ten. Reading from cysteine to phenylalanine, the CDR3 counts 14 amino acids. Solely the CDR3 DNA is kept, with 42 bases framed from the first base. According to the germline V gene, CDR1 reads MNHEY and CDR2 reads SVGAGI. V gives up 0 bases and J gives up 5 bases, and the segment between their germline ends measures 7 bases.

The TCR originated in a female donor with multiple sclerosis, enrolled in a pregnancy study. Sequencing was performed on CD8+ T cells from peripheral blood mononuclear cells, taken in the third trimester of pregnancy. The sequence is built from TRBV6-5 and TRBJ2-2; the D gene assignment is ambiguous. The CDR3 reads as follows: CASSYSTETGELFF. At the DNA level, the sequence is TGTGCCAGCAGTTACTCGACTGAGACCGGGGAGCTGTTTTTT.